The 9 T cell receptor beta chains in this list originate from one sample, sequenced in a study of blood T cell repertoires in COVID-19 (dated by TCRdb to about 2020). The library was prepared using the immunoSEQ multiplex PCR assay. This is the immuneACCESS table as TCRdb keeps it, with only in-frame sequences that have V and J called. A part of the clones is gone; compared with another copy, unresolved V genes explain less than half, and the rest is unexplained. This sample holds some 200,000 clones; approximately 81% were observed only once. Jointly, the top ten make up just under 9% of the sample. Sequenced sample: PBMCs or T cells enriched from blood (not recorded which). All receptors derive from a woman in her fifties or sixties with acute COVID-19.

This clone was recorded only once. V and J are TRBV18 and TRBJ2-3; 10 bases fit TRBD1. The CDR3 covers 15 residues. V lost 6 bases and J lost 0; bases outside the gene matches: 3. Germline values: CDR1 KGHSH, CDR2 LQKENI. CDR3 nucleotides: TGTGCCAGCTCCGCGGGACAGGGGAGCACAGATACGCAGTATTTT. Translating it yields CASSAGQGSTDTQYF.

The chain combines TRBV2 with TRBJ2-3; 11 bases are a match to TRBD2. The germline V gene has CDR1 SNHLY and CDR2 FYNNEI. The CDR3 has 15 residues. The V gene end was trimmed by 3 bases and the J gene end by 11 bases; junction bases not matched to a gene: 10. Here the CDR3 DNA reads TGTGCCAGCAGTGATCTAGCGGGGGGCCGACCTTGGCAGTATTTT. Amino acids: CASSDLAGGRPWQYF.

The chain joins TRBV28 to TRBJ1-1, with TRBD1 matching 8 bases. Germline V lookup: CDR1 MDHEN, CDR2 SYDVKM. Unmatched junction bases numbered 5, after V lost 3 bases and J lost 5 bases. The CDR3 is 14 amino acids. The CDR3 spells CASSFQGARTEAFF. DNA for the CDR3: TGTGCCAGCAGTTTTCAGGGGGCGCGGACTGAAGCTTTCTTT.

This chain joins TRBV7-9 and TRBJ2-1; D ambiguous. The CDR3 covers 13 residues. V lost 2 bases, J lost 10 bases, and 12 bases lay in between. Germline CDR1 and CDR2: SEHNR and FQNEAQ (reference sequence). The CDR3 is CASSLYLFGEQFF. In DNA, the CDR3 is TGTGCCAGCAGCTTATATCTTTTCGGGGAGCAGTTCTTC.

The chain combines TRBV2 with TRBJ1-6; no definite D call. Trimming cost V 2 bases and J 3 bases, with 11 bases left between them. The CDR3 spans 16 residues. Germline loops: CDR1 SNHLY, CDR2 FYNNEI. The CDR3 loop is CASSEMVSDYNSPLHF. Written as DNA, the CDR3 is TGTGCCAGCAGTGAAATGGTGTCAGACTATAATTCACCCCTCCACTTT.

This clone has a single count. The genes are TRBV1 and TRBJ1-6; TRBD1, the table's D call, lacks a check against the DNA. TRBV1 is assigned pseudogene status. The CDR3 runs to 21 residues. This CDR3 reads CTSSQQALRDRVHSYNSPLHF. The DNA of the CDR3 is TGCACCAGCAGCCAACAGGCCCTCCGGGACAGGGTACACTCCTATAATTCACCCCTCCACTTT.

With respect to this clone: This specimen includes other DNA sequences encoding the same CDR3. The rearrangement uses TRBV7-2 and TRBJ1-3; 8 bases line up with TRBD1. Germline CDR1 and CDR2: SGHTA and FQGNSA. The V and J ends lost 4 bases and 1 base, in that order; junction bases with no gene match: 3. The CDR3 has 15 residues. The CDR3 DNA sequence: TGTGCCAGCAGCTCTCAGGGGGCATCTGGAAACACCATATATTTT. It is translated as CASSSQGASGNTIYF.

The chain is built from TRBV14 and TRBJ1-5; 8 nucleotides agree with TRBD1. Trimming removed 5 bases from V and 4 bases from J; junction bases left unmatched: 4. The CDR3 is made up of 14 amino acids. CDR1 is SGHDN, CDR2 FVKESK, per germline. CDR3 in DNA: TGTGCCAGCAGCACGGGACAGGAAAATCAGCCCCAGCATTTT. This sequence encodes CASSTGQENQPQHF.

This sequence joins TRBV9 and TRBJ1-6; 10 nucleotides agree with TRBD1. V shed 3 bases, J shed 10 bases, and the junction held 7 bases outside the gene matches. The CDR3 has 15 amino acids. Looked up from germline, CDR1 is SGDLS and CDR2 is YYNGEE. The CDR3 protein is CASSAAGTGDSPLHF. CDR3 nucleotide sequence: TGTGCCAGCAGCGCCGCCGGGACAGGGGACTCACCCCTCCACTTT.